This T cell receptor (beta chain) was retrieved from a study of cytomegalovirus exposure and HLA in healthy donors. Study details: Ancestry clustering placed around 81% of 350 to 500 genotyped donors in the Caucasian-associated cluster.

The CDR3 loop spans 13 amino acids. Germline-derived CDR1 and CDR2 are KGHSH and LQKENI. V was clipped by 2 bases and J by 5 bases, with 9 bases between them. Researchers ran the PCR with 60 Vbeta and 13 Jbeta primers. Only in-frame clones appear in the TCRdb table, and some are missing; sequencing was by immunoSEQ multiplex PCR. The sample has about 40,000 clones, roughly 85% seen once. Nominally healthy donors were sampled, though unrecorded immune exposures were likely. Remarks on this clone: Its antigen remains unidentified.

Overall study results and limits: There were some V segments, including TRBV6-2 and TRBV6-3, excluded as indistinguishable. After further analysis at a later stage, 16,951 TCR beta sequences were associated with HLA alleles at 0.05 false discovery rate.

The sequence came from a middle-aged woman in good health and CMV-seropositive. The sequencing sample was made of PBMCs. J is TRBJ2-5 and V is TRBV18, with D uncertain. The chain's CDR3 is CASSPSVLETQYF. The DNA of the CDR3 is TGTGCCAGCTCACCATCAGTCCTGGAGACCCAGTACTTC. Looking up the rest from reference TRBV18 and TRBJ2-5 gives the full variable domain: NAGVMQNPRHLVRRRGQEARLRCSPMKGHSHVYWYRQLPEEGLKFMVYLQKENIIDESGMPKERFSAEFPKEGPSILRIQQVVRGDSAAYFCASSPSVLETQYFGPGTRLLVL.